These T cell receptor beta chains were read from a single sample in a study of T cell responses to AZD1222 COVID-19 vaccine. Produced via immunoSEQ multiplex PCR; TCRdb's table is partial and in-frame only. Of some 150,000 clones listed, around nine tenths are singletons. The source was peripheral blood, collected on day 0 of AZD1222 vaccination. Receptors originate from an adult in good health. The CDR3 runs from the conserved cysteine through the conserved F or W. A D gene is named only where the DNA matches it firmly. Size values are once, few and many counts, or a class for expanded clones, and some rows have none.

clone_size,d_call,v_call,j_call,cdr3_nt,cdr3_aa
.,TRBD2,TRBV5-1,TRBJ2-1,TGCGCCAGCAGCTTGGCCCTAGCGGGAATCAATGAGCAGTTCTTC,CASSLALAGINEQFF
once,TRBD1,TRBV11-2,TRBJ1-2,TGTGCCAGCGGCGGCAGGGGGCACAACTATGGCTACACCTTC,CASGGRGHNYGYTF
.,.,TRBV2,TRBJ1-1,TGTGCCAGCAGTGAAGCGCGGGCAGCAGGATGGAGGACGACTGAAGCTTTCTTT,CASSEARAAGWRTTEAFF
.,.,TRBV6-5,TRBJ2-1,TGTGCCAGCGCGACGAGCCCCTACAATGAGCAGTTCTTC,CASATSPYNEQFF
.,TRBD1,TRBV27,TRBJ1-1,TGTGCCAGCAGTTTAAGGGGACAGCCGAACACTGAAGCTTTCTTT,CASSLRGQPNTEAFF
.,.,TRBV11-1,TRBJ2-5,TGTGCCAGCAGCTTAACACAGGTCCAAGAGACCCAGTACTTC,CASSLTQVQETQYF
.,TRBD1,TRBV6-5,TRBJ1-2,TGTGCCAGCAGTTCTGCGGGACAGGGGGCGCTTGGCTACACCTTC,CASSSAGQGALGYTF
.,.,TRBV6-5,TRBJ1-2,TGTGCCAGCACCTTAGGGGGGAAATATGGCTACACCTTC,CASTLGGKYGYTF
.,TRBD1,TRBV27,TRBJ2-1,TGTGCCAGCAGTTTATATGGACAGGCCCGGAATGAGCAGTTCTTC,CASSLYGQARNEQFF
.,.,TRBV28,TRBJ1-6,TGTGCCAGCACCTACCAAGGTTCACCCCTCCACTTT,CASTYQGSPLHF
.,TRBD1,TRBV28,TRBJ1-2,TGTGGAACCCTCGTGGGCCAGGGGGAATATGGCTACACCTTC,CGTLVGQGEYGYTF
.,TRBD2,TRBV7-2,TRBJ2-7,TGTGCCAGCAGCTTAATAAGGGCTAGCGGGAGAGCCTACGAGCAGTACTTC,CASSLIRASGRAYEQYF
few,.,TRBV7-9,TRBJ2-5,TGTGCCAGCAGCTTACAGGGTCCGGAGACCCAGTACTTC,CASSLQGPETQYF
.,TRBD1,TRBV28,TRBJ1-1,TGTGCCAGCAGCGAACAGGGGGCGCGGATTACTGAAGCTTTCTTT,CASSEQGARITEAFF
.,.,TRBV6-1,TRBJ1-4,TGTGCCAGCAGTGACGACGTTGAAAAACTGTTTTTT,CASSDDVEKLFF
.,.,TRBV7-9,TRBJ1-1,TGTGCCAGCACCCAACCCGGGGAGAAGGAAAAAGGTGAAGCTTTCTTT,CASTQPGEKEKGEAFF
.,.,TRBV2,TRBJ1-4,TGTGCCAGCAGTGGAAACAGGATGACAGAGAATGAAAAACTGTTTTTT,CASSGNRMTENEKLFF
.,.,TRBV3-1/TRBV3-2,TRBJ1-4,TGTGCCAGCAGGCAAACCCCCAATGACAAACTGTTTTTT,CASRQTPNDKLFF
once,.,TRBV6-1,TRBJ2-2,TGTGCCAGCAGTGAATACCCCCCCGGGGACACACGCGGCGGGGAGCTGTTTTTT,CASSEYPPGDTRGGELFF
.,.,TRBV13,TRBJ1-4,TGTGCCAGCAGCTTACGACAGGCAGGTGAAAAACTGTTTTTT,CASSLRQAGEKLFF
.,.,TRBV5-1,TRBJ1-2,TGCGCCAGCAGTGGGGACGGAGATTATGGCTACACCTTC,CASSGDGDYGYTF
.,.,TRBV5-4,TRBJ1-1,TGTGCCAGCAACAAAGGGGGCACTGAAGCTTTCTTT,CASNKGGTEAFF
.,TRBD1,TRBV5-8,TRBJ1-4,TGTGCCAGCAGATTTAAGGGGGCGATTGAAAAACTGTTTTTT,CASRFKGAIEKLFF
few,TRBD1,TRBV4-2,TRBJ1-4,TGTGCCAGCAGCCAAGTAGGACAGGGTAATGAAAAACTGTTTTTT,CASSQVGQGNEKLFF
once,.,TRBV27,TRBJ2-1,TGTGCCAGCAGTCCCTATTTAAGCTCCTACAATGAGCAGTTCTTC,CASSPYLSSYNEQFF
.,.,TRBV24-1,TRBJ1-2,TGTGCCACCAGTGAGACGGGGGCTCGGGGCTACACCTTC,CATSETGARGYTF
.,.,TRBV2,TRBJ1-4,TGTGCCAGCAGTGGCGGATGGAGTGAAAAACTGTTTTTT,CASSGGWSEKLFF
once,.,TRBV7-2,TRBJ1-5,TGTGCCAGCAGCTTAGGGGTTGATCAGCCCCAGCATTTT,CASSLGVDQPQHF
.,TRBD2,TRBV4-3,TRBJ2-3,TGCGCCAGCAGCCAAGATCTATCCGGGAGGGCCGGCGATACGCAGTATTTT,CASSQDLSGRAGDTQYF
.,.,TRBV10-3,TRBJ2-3,TGTGCCATCAGTGAGTCTCTCCAGAGGGGGGATACGCAGTATTTT,CAISESLQRGDTQYF
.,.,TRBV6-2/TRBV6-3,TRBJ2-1,TGTGCCAGCAGTTACGCTCAGGTTACCGGGACTGTGATACGTCTTGAGCAGTTCTTC,CASSYAQVTGTVIRLEQFF
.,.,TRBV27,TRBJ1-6,TGTGCCAGCAGTACCCTACAAGGTCCGGATTCACCCCTCCACTTT,CASSTLQGPDSPLHF
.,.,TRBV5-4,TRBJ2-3,TGTGCCAGCAGCCTCGGGGATACGCAGTATTTT,CASSLGDTQYF
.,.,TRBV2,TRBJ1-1,TGTGCCAGCAGTGAAAAGGGGTACACTGAAGCTTTCTTT,CASSEKGYTEAFF
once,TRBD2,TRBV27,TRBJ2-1,TGTGCCAGCAGTTCGGGACTAGCGGGAGGGCCTAGGTATGAGCAGTTCTTC,CASSSGLAGGPRYEQFF
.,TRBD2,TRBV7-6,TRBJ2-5,TGTGCCAGCAGCTTAGGGGGACTAGCGGGAGTGAGAGAGACCCAGTACTTC,CASSLGGLAGVRETQYF
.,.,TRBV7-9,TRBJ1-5,TGTGCCAGCAGCCTCCGTGGGGCCAATCAGCCCCAGCATTTT,CASSLRGANQPQHF
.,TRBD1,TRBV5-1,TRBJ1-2,TGCGCCAGCAGCCAGGGACAGGGGGCATCTGGCTACACCTTC,CASSQGQGASGYTF
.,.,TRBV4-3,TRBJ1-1,TGCGCCAGCAGCCAAGAGGGAGTCACTGAAGCTTTCTTT,CASSQEGVTEAFF
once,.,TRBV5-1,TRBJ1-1,TGCGCCAGCAGCTTGGGACAGATGAACACTGAAGCTTTCTTT,CASSLGQMNTEAFF
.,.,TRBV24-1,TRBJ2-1,TGTGCCACCAGTGACCTGAAGGACTACAATGAGCAGTTCTTC,CATSDLKDYNEQFF
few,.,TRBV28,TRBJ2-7,TGTGCCAGCAGTTTACGCGACGAACAGCAGTACTTC,CASSLRDEQQYF
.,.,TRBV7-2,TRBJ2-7,TGTGCCAGCAGCAAACGTCTCGACGACGGTTCCTACGAGCAGTACTTC,CASSKRLDDGSYEQYF
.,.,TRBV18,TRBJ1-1,TGTGCCAGCTCACCTTGGGTCGAGAACACTGAAGCTTTCTTT,CASSPWVENTEAFF
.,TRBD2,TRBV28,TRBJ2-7,TGTGCCACCGCTGGGCTAGCGGGAGGGCGGTGGTACGAGCAGTACTTC,CATAGLAGGRWYEQYF
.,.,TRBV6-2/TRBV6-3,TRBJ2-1,.,CASSSSRSTAYNEQFF
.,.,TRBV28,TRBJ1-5,TGTGCCAGCAGTCAGAATCAGCCCCAGCATTTT,CASSQNQPQHF
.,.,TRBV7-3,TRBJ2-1,TGTGCCAGCAGCGCTCTACCTTACGATGAGCAGTTCTTC,CASSALPYDEQFF